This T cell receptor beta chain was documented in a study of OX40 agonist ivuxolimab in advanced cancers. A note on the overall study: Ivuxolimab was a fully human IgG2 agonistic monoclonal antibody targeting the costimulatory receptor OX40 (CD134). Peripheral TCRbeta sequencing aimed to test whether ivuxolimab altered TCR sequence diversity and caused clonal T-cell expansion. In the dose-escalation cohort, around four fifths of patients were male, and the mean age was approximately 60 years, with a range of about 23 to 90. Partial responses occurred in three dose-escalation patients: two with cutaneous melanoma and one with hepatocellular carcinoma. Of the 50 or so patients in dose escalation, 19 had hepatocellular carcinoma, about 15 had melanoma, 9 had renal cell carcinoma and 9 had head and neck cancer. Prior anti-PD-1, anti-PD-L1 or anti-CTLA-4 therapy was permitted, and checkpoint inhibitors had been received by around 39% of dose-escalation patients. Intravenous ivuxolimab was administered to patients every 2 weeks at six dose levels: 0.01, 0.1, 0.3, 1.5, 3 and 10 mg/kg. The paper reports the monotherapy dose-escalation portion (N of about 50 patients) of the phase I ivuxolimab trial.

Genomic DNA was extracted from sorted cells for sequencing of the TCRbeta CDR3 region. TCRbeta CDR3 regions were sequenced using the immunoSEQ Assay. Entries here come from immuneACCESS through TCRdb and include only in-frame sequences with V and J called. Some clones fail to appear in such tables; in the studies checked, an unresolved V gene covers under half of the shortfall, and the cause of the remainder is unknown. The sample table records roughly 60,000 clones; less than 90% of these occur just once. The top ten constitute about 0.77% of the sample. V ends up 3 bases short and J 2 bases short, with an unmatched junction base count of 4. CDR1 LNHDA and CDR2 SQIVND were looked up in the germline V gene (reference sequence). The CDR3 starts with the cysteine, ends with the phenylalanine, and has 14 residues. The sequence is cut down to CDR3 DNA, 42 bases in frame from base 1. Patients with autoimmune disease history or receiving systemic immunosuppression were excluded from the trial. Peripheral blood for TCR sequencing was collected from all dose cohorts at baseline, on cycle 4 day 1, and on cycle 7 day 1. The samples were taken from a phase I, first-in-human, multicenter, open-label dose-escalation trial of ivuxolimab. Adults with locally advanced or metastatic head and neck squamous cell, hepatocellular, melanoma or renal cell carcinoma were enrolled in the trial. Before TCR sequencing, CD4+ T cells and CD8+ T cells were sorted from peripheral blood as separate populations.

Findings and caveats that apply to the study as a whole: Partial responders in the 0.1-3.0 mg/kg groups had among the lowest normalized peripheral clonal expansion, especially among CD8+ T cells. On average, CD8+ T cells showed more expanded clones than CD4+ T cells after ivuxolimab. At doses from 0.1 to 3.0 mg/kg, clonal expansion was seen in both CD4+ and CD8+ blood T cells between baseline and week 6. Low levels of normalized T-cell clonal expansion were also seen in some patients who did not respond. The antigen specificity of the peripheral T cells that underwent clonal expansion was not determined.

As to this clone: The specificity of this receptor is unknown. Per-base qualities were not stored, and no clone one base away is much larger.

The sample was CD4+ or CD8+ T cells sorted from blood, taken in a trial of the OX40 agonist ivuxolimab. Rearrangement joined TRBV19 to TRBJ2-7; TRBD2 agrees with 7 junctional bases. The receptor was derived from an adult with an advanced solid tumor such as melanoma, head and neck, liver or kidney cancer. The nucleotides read TGTGCCAGTAGTATGGCGCTAGCGGCCTACGAGCAGTACTTC. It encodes CASSMALAAYEQYF.